The sequence of this TCR beta chain was determined in a study of blood T cells in healthy people across ages (dated by TCRdb to about 2015). Concerning the study at large: In model experiments, template switching captured about one uniquely barcoded TCR beta cDNA molecule for every two T cells. Using deep sequencing normalized with unique cDNA molecular identifiers, the study measured how TCR beta repertoire diversity changes with age. To avoid experimental bias, donors of different ages were spread randomly across the sequencing lanes. Donors were grouped into four age groups: young (average approximately 16 years), middle-aged (around 39), aged (roughly 62) and long-lived (over 80). The study analyzed two additional independent replicas of 1 million unique cDNA reads from the same blood draw for two donors, one aged 18 to 30 and one aged 80 or older.

Overall results and qualifications from the work: Compared with the aged group, the long-lived group had more naive CD4+ T cells, fewer expanded clones and increased TCR diversity, suggesting age selection. Observed TCR beta diversity per million T cells fell roughly linearly with age, and a significant reduction was already apparent by age around 40. Estimates of total diversity based on one million sequenced T cells were regarded as lower bounds and as underestimates. Since profiling was done on bulk unsorted PBMCs, naive and antigen-experienced compartments could not be conclusively compared. Donor CMV infection status was unknown, potentially confounding age-related changes in expanded clonotypes. A strong correlation was found between observed TCR beta diversity and the percentage of naive T cells measured by flow cytometry.

The germline V gene encodes CDR1 SGDLS and CDR2 YYNGEE. There are 14 amino acids in the CDR3, from cysteine to phenylalanine inclusive. Of all the DNA, just the CDR3 is kept, 42 bases in frame from base 1. V and J are truncated by 7 bases and 7 bases respectively, leaving an intervening sequence of 21 bases. For this clonotype: Its antigen remains unidentified. This clone may be a read error of a much larger clone one base away.

Library prep was done by 5' RACE. Sequencing took place on an Illumina HiSeq 2500. A second PCR of about 6 to 12 cycles was run with a J-beta primer mix and a sample-barcoded 5' primer. A template-switch 5' adaptor carrying 12 random nucleotides introduced a unique molecular identifier onto each TCR beta cDNA molecule. Each sample yielded at least 3 million CDR3-containing paired-end reads. All of the RNA was converted into first-strand cDNA using the Mint cDNA synthesis kit, with a TRBC-specific oligonucleotide serving as the primer. All cDNA was treated with uracil-DNA glycosylase and then went through a first 18-cycle PCR with the universal primers M1SS and BC2_uni_R. On the study's bioinformatics: Normalization of each sample was performed by random selection of 1 million high-quality reads, each carrying a distinct molecular identifier. Reads sharing molecular identifiers were discarded rather than binned into consensus sequences. MiTCR, run with a Q25 quality threshold and the strictest error-elimination algorithm, handled CDR3 identification, clonotype clustering and error correction. Lower-bound total TCR beta diversity was estimated with a nonparametric unseen species model using Euler transformation. The public reads were run again by TCRdb, first through fastp at Q25 and then through MiXCR, and only productive beta chains were kept. Here each entry gathers all rows of one CDR3 protein and keeps the most common genes and DNA. The V and J calls come from TCRdb's annotation, not from the publication. The sample contains 980,000 or so distinct CDR3 sequences, approximately 49% of them found a single time. Clones ranked in the top ten supply 13% of the sample.

Systemically healthy Caucasian individuals from Russia, some 36 in total and aged 6 to 90 years, were included as donors. Each donor gave ten milliliters of peripheral blood, drawn into EDTA-treated Vacutainer tubes. Ficoll-Paque density-gradient centrifugation was used to isolate PBMCs, with at least 6.5 million per sample. Trizol reagent was used to extract total RNA from PBMCs, with at least 5 micrograms per sample. For every donor, an aliquot of PBMCs went through flow cytometry to measure the percentages of naive CD45RAhigh/CD27high T cells. The V gene is TRBV9 and the J gene is TRBJ2-7; the D segment could be TRBD1, given 6 matching bases. This clonotype was sampled from a young man in good health. The sequenced material came from blood. The DNA reads TGTGCCAGCGGCTTACAGGGAACCTTAACTGAGCAGTACTTC. The encoded protein is CASGLQGTLTEQYF.